This is a list of T cell receptor beta chains from one sample in a study of blood T cell repertoires in COVID-19. TCRdb's table, derived via immunoSEQ multiplex PCR, lists solely in-frame clones and lacks some. The sample yields about 350,000 clones, approximately 90% seen once. Specimen: peripheral blood. The receptors here all came from a woman between 55 and 75 years old with COVID-19, enrolled during active disease. The CDR3 runs from the conserved cysteine through the conserved F or W. The D gene is left open where the match is weak. Clone size appears in some rows only: once, few, many, or a class for an expanded clone.

J | D | V | size | CDR3 | DNA
TRBJ2-1 | TRBD2 | TRBV18 | NA | CASSTGTSGGESYNEQFF | TGTGCCAGCTCAACCGGGACTAGCGGGGGGGAGAGCTACAATGAGCAGTTCTTC
TRBJ1-2 | TRBD1 | TRBV2 | NA | CALPGTANYGYTF | TGTGCCCTGCCTGGGACAGCTAACTATGGCTACACCTTC
TRBJ2-3 | NA | TRBV7-3 | NA | CASSLKGDTQYF | TGTGCCAGCAGCTTAAAGGGGGATACGCAGTATTTT
TRBJ2-7 | TRBD2 | TRBV9 | NA | CASSSGTSGIEQYF | TGTGCCAGCAGCTCCGGGACTAGCGGGATCGAGCAGTACTTC
TRBJ2-3 | NA | TRBV2 | NA | CASSEAAAGGSTDTQYF | TGTGCCAGCAGTGAAGCGGCTGCTGGGGGGAGCACAGATACGCAGTATTTT
TRBJ1-1 | NA | TRBV25-1 | few | CASSEEGFNTEAFF | TGTGCCAGCAGTGAAGAGGGCTTTAACACTGAAGCTTTCTTT
TRBJ1-2 | NA | TRBV15 | once | CATSRVGAVTYGYTF | TGTGCCACCAGCAGAGTGGGGGCAGTTACCTATGGCTACACCTTC
TRBJ1-4 | TRBD1 | TRBV7-9 | NA | CASSGTAGKRELFF | TGTGCCAGCAGCGGGACAGCCGGCAAGCGCGAGTTGTTTTTT
TRBJ2-7 | NA | TRBV13 | NA | CASSPRGFGEQYF | TGTGCCAGCAGCCCTCGAGGGTTTGGGGAGCAGTACTTC
TRBJ1-2 | TRBD1 | TRBV2 | NA | CASRETGDNYGYTF | TGTGCCAGCAGGGAGACAGGGGATAACTATGGCTACACCTTC
TRBJ2-7 | TRBD2 | TRBV29-1 | NA | CSAGLAGVYEQYF | TGCAGCGCAGGACTAGCGGGGGTCTACGAGCAGTACTTC
TRBJ1-4 | TRBD1 | TRBV10-3 | once | CAISGTGGIEKLFF | TGTGCCATCAGTGGGACAGGGGGGATTGAAAAACTGTTTTTT